This T cell receptor (beta chain) was sequenced during a study of T cells in Graves' hyperthyroidism and ophthalmopathy. Regarding the study as a whole: From stable hyperthyroidism, ophthalmopathy was separated by a 13 V-J model.

Trimming pared 2 bases from V and 4 bases from J, leaving 17 bases between. Germline lookup yields CDR1 MGHRA and CDR2 YSYEKL. The CDR3 contains 16 residues. Graves' hyperthyroidism without ophthalmopathy progression within 18 months was termed stable. Together with thyroid ultrasound, orbital computed tomography, serum thyroxine and TRAb, clinical symptoms were used for diagnoses. Only a few counts were recorded for this clonotype. Its cognate antigen is unknown. Researchers amplified the TCR beta CDR3 regions from RNA transcripts. The study used the HTBI primer set for a first-round RT-PCR of the TCR CDR3. TCRdb reprocessed the multiplex PCR reads with MiXCR, giving one entry per CDR3 protein. The sample consists of 600,000 to 800,000 distinct CDR3 sequences, about 35% of them appearing once.

The source of this sequence is a woman aged 40 to 49 with Graves' hyperthyroidism. The chain has TRBV4-1 and TRBJ1-2, with D tentatively TRBD1 (5 bases). Material: blood. DNA for the CDR3: TGCGCCAGCAGCCAACCCCGTAGAGGGGAGGGCTATGGCTACACCTTC. Its protein is CASSQPRRGEGYGYTF.